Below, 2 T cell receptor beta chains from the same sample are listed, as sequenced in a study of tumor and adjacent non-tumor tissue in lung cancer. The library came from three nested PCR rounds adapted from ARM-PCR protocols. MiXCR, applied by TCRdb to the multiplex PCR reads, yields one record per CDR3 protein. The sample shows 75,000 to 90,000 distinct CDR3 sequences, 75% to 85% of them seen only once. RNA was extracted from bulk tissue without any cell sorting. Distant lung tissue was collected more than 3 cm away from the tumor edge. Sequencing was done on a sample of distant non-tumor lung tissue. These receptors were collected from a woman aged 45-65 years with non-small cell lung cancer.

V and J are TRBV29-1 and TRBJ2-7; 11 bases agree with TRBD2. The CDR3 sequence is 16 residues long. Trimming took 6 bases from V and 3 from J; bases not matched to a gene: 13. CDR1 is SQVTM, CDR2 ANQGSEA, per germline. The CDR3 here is CSVKLAGDMSIYEQYF. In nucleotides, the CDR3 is TGCAGCGTGAAACTAGCGGGAGACATGTCGATCTACGAGCAGTACTTC.

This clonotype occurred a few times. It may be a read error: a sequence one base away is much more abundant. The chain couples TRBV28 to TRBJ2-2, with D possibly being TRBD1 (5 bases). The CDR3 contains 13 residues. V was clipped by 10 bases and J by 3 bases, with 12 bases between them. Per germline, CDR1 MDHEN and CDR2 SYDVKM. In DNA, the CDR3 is TGTGCCAACATTCAGGGTGACACCGGGGAGCTGTTTTTT. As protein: CANIQGDTGELFF.